The 21 T cell receptor beta chains given below trace back to one sample, sequenced in a study of siplizumab effects on memory and regulatory T cells. Repertoires were generated with immunoSEQ multiplex PCR, while TCRdb's copy carries only in-frame clones and drops some. The table includes some 100,000 clones, around 92% detected once. Sequencing input: CD4+ T cells sorted from blood. Source of these receptors: a human donor in good health. Some clones in this sample may be carry-over from other donors' samples.

This clone was recorded once. The chain recombines TRBV28 with TRBJ2-7; D remains unclear. Germline V CDR1 and CDR2: MDHEN, SYDVKM. This CDR3 region has 13 residues. Trimming took off 5 bases at V and 2 bases at J, with 10 bases between the two ends. The CDR3 DNA sequence: TGTGCCAGCAGTCCCCCAGGAACCTACGAGCAGTACTTC. Translated, it gives CASSPPGTYEQYF. Together with reference TRBV28 and TRBJ2-7, the CDR3 gives the full variable domain: DVKVTQSSRYLVKRTGEKVFLECVQDMDHENMFWYRQDPGLGLRLIYFSYDVKMKEKGDIPEGYSVSREKKERFSLILESASTNQTSMYLCASSPPGTYEQYFGPGTRLTVT.

The chain carries TRBV11-1 and TRBJ2-1; D remains ambiguous. There are 11 residues in the CDR3. The germline gives CDR1 SGHAT, CDR2 FQDESV (reference sequence). Trimming took 6 bases from V and 10 from J, leaving 10 bases between them. The DNA for the CDR3 is TGTGCCAGCAGTACGGGCGAGGAGCAGTTCTTC. This sequence encodes CASSTGEEQFF.

The chain links TRBV6-1 to TRBJ2-3; D is unresolved. CDR3 length equals 14 residues. Germline-derived CDR1 and CDR2 are MNHNS and SASEGT. The V gene lost 6 bases and the J gene lost 0 bases, with 10 bases spanning the gap. The CDR3 DNA follows: TGTGCCAGCAGGGCCCGGGCTAGCACAGATACGCAGTATTTT. Translating it yields CASRARASTDTQYF.

The chain links TRBV7-3 to TRBJ2-7; 13 bases agree with TRBD2. The germline gives CDR1 SGHTA, CDR2 FQGTGA. There are 15 residues in the CDR3. J gave up 2 bases and V 3 bases, and 1 base lay outside the gene matches. The CDR3 is CASSLGTSGTYEQYF. The CDR3 DNA follows: TGTGCCAGCAGCTTGGGGACTAGCGGGACCTACGAGCAGTACTTC. The full variable domain, completed using reference TRBV7-3 and TRBJ2-7, is GAGVSQTPSNKVTEKGKYVELRCDPISGHTALYWYRQSLGQGPEFLIYFQGTGAADDSGLPNDRFFAVRPEGSVSTLKIQRTERGDSAVYLCASSLGTSGTYEQYFGPGTRLTVT.

V and J are TRBV9 and TRBJ1-5, with D tentatively TRBD1 (5 bases). V was cut by 3 bases and J by 6 bases, with 13 bases left in between. The CDR3 loop spans 14 amino acids. CDR1 and CDR2 from the germline V gene are SGDLS and YYNGEE. This CDR3 is CASSALPGGQPQHF. The CDR3 DNA follows: TGTGCCAGCAGCGCACTCCCGGGGGGTCAGCCCCAGCATTTT. The full variable domain, with the rest looked up from reference TRBV9 and TRBJ1-5, is DSGVTQTPKHLITATGQRVTLRCSPRSGDLSVYWYQQSLDQGLQFLIQYYNGEERAKGNILERFSAQQFPDLHSELNLSSLELGDSALYFCASSALPGGQPQHFGDGTRLSIL.

About this clone itself: One junction end disagrees with the germline gene, perhaps due to a read error. This chain links TRBV6-5 with TRBJ1-4; the match to TRBD1 covers 9 bases. CDR1 is MNHEY and CDR2 is SVGAGI in the germline V gene. This CDR3 region has 15 residues. The CDR3 reads CATSLPDRGVEKLFF. The CDR3 bases are TGTGCCACCAGTTTACCCGACAGGGGGGTTGAAAAACTGTTTTTT.

The V gene is TRBV11-3, the J gene TRBJ2-1; 9 bases are a match to TRBD2. Germline CDR1 SGHNT, CDR2 YENEEA. The ends lost 3 bases at V and 9 bases at J; junction bases unmatched: 12. This CDR3 has 16 amino acids. CDR3 sequence: CASSFSSGTSFSEQFF. The CDR3, as DNA: TGTGCCAGCAGCTTTTCTAGCGGGACGAGCTTTAGTGAGCAGTTCTTC.

The CDR3 sequence: CASSDPQVRAFF. The DNA of the CDR3 is TGTGCCAGCAGTGACCCACAGGTGAGGGCTTTCTTT. The chain uses TRBV25-1 and TRBJ1-1; TRBD1 is a possible D gene (5 bases). Germline V gene data show CDR1 as MGHDK and CDR2 as SYGVNS. The length of the CDR3 is 12 residues. V shed 3 bases and J shed 11 bases, with 13 bases lying between them. Drawing the rest from reference TRBV25-1 and TRBJ1-1, the complete variable domain is EADIYQTPRYLVIGTGKKITLECSQTMGHDKMYWYQQDPGMELHLIHYSYGVNSTEKGDLSSESTVSRIRTEHFPLTLESARPSHTSQYLCASSDPQVRAFFGQGTRLTVV.

The V gene is TRBV9, the J gene TRBJ2-5, with D tentatively TRBD2 (5 bases). Trimming removed 0 bases from V and 2 bases from J, with 8 bases in between. The CDR3 is made up of 14 amino acids. The V gene's germline CDR1 is SGDLS and CDR2 YYNGEE. The chain's CDR3 is CASSVDVAQETQYF. In DNA form, the CDR3 reads TGTGCCAGCAGCGTAGATGTAGCGCAAGAGACCCAGTACTTC.

The chain has TRBV5-1 and TRBJ2-7, with 10 bases matching TRBD2. V lost 0 bases to trimming and J lost 6 bases; unmatched junction nucleotides: 6. CDR1 is SGHRS, CDR2 YFSETQ, per germline. The CDR3 spans 15 residues. CDR3 sequence reads: CASSLAPGLASEQYF. For the CDR3, the DNA is TGCGCCAGCAGCTTGGCGCCGGGACTAGCGTCCGAGCAGTACTTC.

V and J are TRBV5-6 and TRBJ2-7; TRBD2 matches 7 bases. This CDR3 contains 14 residues. Per germline, CDR1 SGHDT and CDR2 YYEEEE. The trim removed 2 bases at V and 9 bases at J, leaving 11 bases unmatched. The CDR3 reads CASSLLTSEDGQYF. The CDR3 bases are TGTGCCAGCAGCTTATTAACTAGCGAGGACGGGCAGTACTTC.

This rearrangement joins TRBV27 to TRBJ1-1; no reliable D call. Trimming took 6 bases from V and 1 from J, leaving 12 bases between them. This CDR3 contains 14 residues. CDR1 is MNHEY and CDR2 is SMNVEV in the germline V gene (reference sequence). CDR3 residues: CASSPKITNTEAFF. CDR3 coding DNA: TGTGCCAGCAGCCCTAAGATCACGAACACTGAAGCTTTCTTT.

In the case of this clone: Sequence at one end of the junction differs from germline and may be a read error. The gene calls are TRBV7-7 and TRBJ2-1, with TRBD2 matching 11 bases. CDR3 length equals 16 residues. Germline-derived CDR1 and CDR2 are SSHAT and FNYEAQ (reference sequence). CDR3 nucleotides: TGTGCTAGCAGCTTACGACTAGCGGGACCCGACAATGAGCAGTTCTTC. Translation gives CASSLRLAGPDNEQFF.

The chain couples TRBV6-4 to TRBJ2-6; D gene uncertain. The CDR3 extends over 16 amino acids. CDR1 is MRHNA and CDR2 is SNTAGT in the germline V gene. V lost 5 bases, J lost 1 base, and 12 bases lay in between. CDR3 protein: CASSPLFGSGANVLTF. The CDR3 DNA follows: TGTGCCAGCAGTCCATTGTTCGGGTCTGGGGCCAACGTCCTGACTTTC.

CDR3 loop: CASSLGLPYEQYF. In nucleotides, the CDR3 is TGTGCCAGCAGTTTGGGACTTCCCTACGAGCAGTACTTC. The chain combines TRBV27 with TRBJ2-7; possibly TRBD2 for D (6 bases). V dropped 3 bases and J dropped 2 bases, with 8 bases sitting between them. CDR3 length: 13 amino acids. In germline, CDR1 is MNHEY, CDR2 SMNVEV (reference sequence).

This clone appeared once. CDR3 sequence reads: CATSREQPYGYTF. CDR3 DNA: TGTGCCACCAGCAGAGAACAGCCCTATGGCTACACCTTC. This sequence joins TRBV15 and TRBJ1-2; no reliable D call. V dropped 0 bases and J dropped 4 bases, with 6 bases sitting between them. CDR1 is LNHNV, CDR2 YYDKDF, per germline (reference sequence). The CDR3 has 13 amino acids.

With respect to this clone: At one boundary the junction diverges from the germline segment, which might be a read error. This chain joins TRBV7-2 and TRBJ2-7; 7 bases match TRBD1. The CDR3 loop spans 14 amino acids. CDR1 and CDR2 (germline): SGHTA, FQGNSA. The chain's CDR3 is CASSSHRGPYGQYF. In DNA, the CDR3 is TGTGCCAGCAGCTCACACAGGGGACCCTACGGGCAGTACTTC.

The rearrangement links TRBV29-1 to TRBJ1-1, with unresolved D. Looked up from germline, CDR1 is SQVTM and CDR2 is ANQGSEA. This CDR3 is 12 amino acids long. V lost 6 bases and J 5 bases, leaving 13 bases between the germline ends. In DNA form, the CDR3 reads TGCAGCGTCTCCGAGGGTAGGACTGAAGCTTTCTTT. It encodes CSVSEGRTEAFF.

The chain couples TRBV7-2 to TRBJ2-5, with a possible D match to TRBD2 (6 bases). CDR1 is SGHTA and CDR2 is FQGNSA in the germline V gene. The CDR3 is 15 residues long. Trimming left V 8 bases short and J 0 bases short, with 16 bases between. The CDR3 region is CASLRRGGYQETQYF. The CDR3 DNA reads as TGTGCCAGCCTAAGGAGAGGAGGGTACCAAGAGACCCAGTACTTC.

The J gene is TRBJ2-7, the V gene TRBV20-1; D uncertain. Germline loops: CDR1 DFQATT, CDR2 SNEGSKA (reference sequence). The CDR3 has 11 amino acids. CDR3 sequence: CSAPSYVEQYF. Here the CDR3 DNA reads TGCAGCGCACCCTCATACGTCGAGCAGTACTTC.

V gene TRBV7-9 combines with J gene TRBJ1-2; TRBD1 agrees at 7 bases. Trimming cost V 4 bases and J 11 bases; bases outside gene matches: 16. The CDR3 is 15 amino acids. Germline V gene sequence: CDR1 SEHNR, CDR2 FQNEAQ (reference sequence). The CDR3 loop reads CASSSKEGARDLYTF. The CDR3, as DNA: TGTGCCAGCAGCTCCAAGGAGGGGGCCCGAGACCTGTACACCTTC.